This note documents a single TCR beta chain sequence. The source of the sample is a study of PD-L1 blockade in urothelial cancer. At the level of the study: Starting at some point between 2014 and 2015, patients were given atezolizumab (1,200 mg intravenously every 3 weeks). Bladder-origin urothelial cancer in males described about 85% of the 29 patients. Each participant's history included 0 to 3 prior chemotherapy regimens.

Sequencing was performed with immunoSEQ multiplex PCR; in TCRdb, only in-frame clones are kept and a portion is missing. The profile shows roughly 120,000 clones, 75% to 90% of them singletons. Time point here: peripheral blood 6 weeks after treatment start. Patients each gave 1 to 8 samples, pretreatment and on-treatment. CDR1 and CDR2 from the germline V gene are SGHRS and YFSETQ. V gave up 4 bases and J gave up 6 bases, with 15 bases separating them. This CDR3 has 14 residues. The clonotype was recovered from a man in his sixties with urothelial cancer. The sample was PBMCs, taken around atezolizumab (anti-PD-L1) treatment. The chain couples TRBV5-1 to TRBJ2-3; D gene unclear. CDR3 coding DNA: TGCGCCAGCAGCCCAACCCCAAGTGCGGATACGCAGTATTTT. Amino acid sequence: CASSPTPSADTQYF. The whole variable domain, remainder taken from reference TRBV5-1 and TRBJ2-3, is KAGVTQTPRYLIKTRGQQVTLSCSPISGHRSVSWYQQTPGQGLQFLFEYFSETQRNKGNFPGRFSGRQFSNSRSEMNVSTLELGDSALYLCASSPTPSADTQYFGPGTRLTVL.